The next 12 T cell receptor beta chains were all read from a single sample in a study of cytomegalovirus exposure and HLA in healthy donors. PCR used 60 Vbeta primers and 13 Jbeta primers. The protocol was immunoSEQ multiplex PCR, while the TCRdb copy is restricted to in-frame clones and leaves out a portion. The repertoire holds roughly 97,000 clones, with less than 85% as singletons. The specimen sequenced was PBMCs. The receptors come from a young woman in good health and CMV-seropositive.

CDR3 residues: CASSSDRHYEQYF. The CDR3 DNA follows: TGTGCCAGCAGCTCAGACAGGCACTACGAGCAGTACTTC. This rearrangement joins TRBV13 to TRBJ2-5, with D maybe TRBD1 (6 bases). The DNA end lines up better with TRBJ2-7; the J call may be wrong. Germline CDR1 is PRHDT and CDR2 is FYEKMQ (reference sequence). The CDR3 covers 13 residues.

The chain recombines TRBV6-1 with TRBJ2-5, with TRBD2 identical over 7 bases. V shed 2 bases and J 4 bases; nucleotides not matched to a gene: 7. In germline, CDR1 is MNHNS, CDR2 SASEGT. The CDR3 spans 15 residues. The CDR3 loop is CASSESPGRGETQYF. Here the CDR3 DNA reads TGTGCCAGCAGTGAAAGTCCGGGGAGGGGAGAGACCCAGTACTTC.

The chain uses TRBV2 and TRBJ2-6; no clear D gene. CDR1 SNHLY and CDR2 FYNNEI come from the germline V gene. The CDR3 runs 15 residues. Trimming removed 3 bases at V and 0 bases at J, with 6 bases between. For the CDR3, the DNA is TGTGCCAGCAGTGATCTGCGCTCTGGGGCCAACGTCCTGACTTTC. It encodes CASSDLRSGANVLTF.

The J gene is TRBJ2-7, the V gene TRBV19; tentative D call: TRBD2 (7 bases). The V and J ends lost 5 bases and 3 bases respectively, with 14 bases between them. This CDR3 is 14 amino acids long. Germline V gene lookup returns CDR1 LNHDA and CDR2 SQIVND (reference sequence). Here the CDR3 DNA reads TGTGCCAGTAGTTTCGGGGGGCATGGCTACGAGCAGTACTTC. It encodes CASSFGGHGYEQYF. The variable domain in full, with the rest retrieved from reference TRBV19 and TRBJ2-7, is DGGITQSPKYLFRKEGQNVTLSCEQNLNHDAMYWYRQDPGQGLRLIYYSQIVNDFQKGDIAEGYSVSREKKESFPLTVTSAQKNPTAFYLCASSFGGHGYEQYFGPGTRLTVT.

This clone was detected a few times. The CDR3 reads CASSPTQDTQYF. The CDR3 DNA sequence: TGTGCCAGCAGCCCGACACAGGATACGCAGTATTTT. J is TRBJ2-3 and V is TRBV6-5; D ambiguous. With 6 bases removed from V and 6 bases from J, the gap between germline ends came to 10 bases. From germline, CDR1 is MNHEY and CDR2 SVGAGI. The CDR3 has 12 residues.

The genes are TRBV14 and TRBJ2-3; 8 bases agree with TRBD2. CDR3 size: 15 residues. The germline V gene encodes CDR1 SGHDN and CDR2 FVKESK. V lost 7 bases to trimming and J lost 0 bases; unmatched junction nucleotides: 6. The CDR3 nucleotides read TGTGCCAGCACCCTAGCGGGTGAGAGCACAGATACGCAGTATTTT. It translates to CASTLAGESTDTQYF.

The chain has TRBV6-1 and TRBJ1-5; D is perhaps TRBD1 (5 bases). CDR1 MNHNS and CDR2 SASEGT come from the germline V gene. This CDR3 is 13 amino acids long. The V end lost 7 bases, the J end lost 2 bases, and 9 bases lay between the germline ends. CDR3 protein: CASTEQGNQPQHF. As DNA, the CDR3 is TGTGCCAGCACAGAACAGGGCAATCAGCCCCAGCATTTT.

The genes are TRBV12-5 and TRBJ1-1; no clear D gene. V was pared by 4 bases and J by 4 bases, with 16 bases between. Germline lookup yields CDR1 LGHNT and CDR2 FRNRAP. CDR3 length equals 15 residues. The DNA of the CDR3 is TGTGCTAGTGGTTCGATTCGGGAGATATTCACTGAAGCTTTCTTT. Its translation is CASGSIREIFTEAFF. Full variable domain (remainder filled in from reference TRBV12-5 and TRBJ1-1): DARVTQTPRHKVTEMGQEVTMRCQPILGHNTVFWYRQTMMQGLELLAYFRNRAPLDDSGMPKDRFSAEMPDATLATLKIQPSEPRDSAVYFCASGSIREIFTEAFFGQGTRLTVV.

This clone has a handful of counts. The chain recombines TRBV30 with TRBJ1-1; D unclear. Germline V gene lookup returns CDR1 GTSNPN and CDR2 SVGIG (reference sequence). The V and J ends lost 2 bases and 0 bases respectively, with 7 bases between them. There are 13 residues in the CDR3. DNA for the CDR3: TGTGCCTGGAGTCCGGTTTTGAACACTGAAGCTTTCTTT. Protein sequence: CAWSPVLNTEAFF.

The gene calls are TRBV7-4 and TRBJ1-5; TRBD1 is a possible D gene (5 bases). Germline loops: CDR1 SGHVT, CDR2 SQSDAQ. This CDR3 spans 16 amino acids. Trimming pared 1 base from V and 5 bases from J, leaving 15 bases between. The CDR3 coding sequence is TGTGCCAGCAGCTTAGTTCCCGTGCAGGGCCATCAGCCCCAGCATTTT. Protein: CASSLVPVQGHQPQHF.

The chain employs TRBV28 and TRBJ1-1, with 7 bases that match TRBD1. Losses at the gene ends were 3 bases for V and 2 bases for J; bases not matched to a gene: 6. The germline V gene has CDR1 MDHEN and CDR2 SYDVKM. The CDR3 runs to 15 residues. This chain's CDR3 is CASSFRQGVNTEAFF. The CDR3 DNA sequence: TGTGCCAGCAGTTTTAGACAGGGCGTAAACACTGAAGCTTTCTTT.

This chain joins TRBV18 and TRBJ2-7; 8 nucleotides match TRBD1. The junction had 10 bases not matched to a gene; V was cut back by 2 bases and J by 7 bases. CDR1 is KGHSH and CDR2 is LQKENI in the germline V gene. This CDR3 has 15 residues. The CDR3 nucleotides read TGTGCCAGCTCACCAGGTTCGCAGGGGGCAAGGGAGCAGTACTTC. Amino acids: CASSPGSQGAREQYF.